These 28 T cell receptor beta chains were sequenced from one sample in a study of post-analysis software for immune sequencing data. Study outcomes and limitations: Roughly five TRBV segments appeared more often in patients than in controls, and TRBV5-6, TRBV5-1 and TRBV20-1 were among these.

These receptors have no known antigen. TCR beta libraries were prepared from cDNA with unique molecular identifiers. TCRdb re-analysed the PCR reads in MiXCR, keeping a single row per CDR3 protein. Here the sample spans fewer than 700,000 distinct CDR3 sequences, roughly 45% being singletons. Sequencing used blood. The source is a girl aged 10 to 17 with multiple sclerosis.

V usage is TRBV14 and J usage is TRBJ2-7; D not resolved. Germline assignment: CDR1 SGHDN and CDR2 FVKESK. V lost 0 bases, J lost 1 base, and 10 bases lay in between. The CDR3 runs 15 residues. CDR3 DNA sequence: TGTGCCAGCAGCCAAGATTGGGTTCGTTCCTACGAGCAGTACTTC. Encoded protein: CASSQDWVRSYEQYF.

The CDR3 DNA follows: TGTGCCAGCAGTACCCTTTTGCGGGGGTTAGCCAAAAACATTCAGTACTTC. It is translated as CASSTLLRGLAKNIQYF. The chain joins TRBV12-3 or TRBV12-4 to TRBJ2-4; 7 positions agree with TRBD2. The CDR3 totals 17 residues. V lost 5 bases, J lost 0 bases, and 10 bases stayed unmatched.

This chain joins TRBV20-1 and TRBJ2-7; 7 bases are a match to TRBD1. Trimming cost V 6 bases and J 2 bases; bases outside gene matches: 10. Germline V CDR1 and CDR2: DFQATT, SNEGSKA (reference sequence). This CDR3 is built from 14 residues. CDR3 in amino acids: CSATGQQNTYEQYF. For the CDR3, the DNA is TGCAGTGCCACGGGACAGCAGAATACCTACGAGCAGTACTTC.

This sequence joins TRBV7-9 and TRBJ2-5; maybe TRBD1 (6 bases). Between the trimmed V and J ends, which lost 7 bases and 3 bases, there was a span of 18 bases. The CDR3 runs 15 residues. Germline values: CDR1 SEHNR, CDR2 FQNEAQ (reference sequence). Here the CDR3 reads CASTMDRDTKETQYF. The CDR3 coding sequence is TGTGCCAGCACTATGGACCGGGACACCAAAGAGACCCAGTACTTC.

The chain joins TRBV20-1 to TRBJ2-3; TRBD1 might be the D (7 bases). The V gene's germline CDR1 is DFQATT and CDR2 SNEGSKA (reference sequence). The CDR3 runs 18 residues. Between the trimmed V and J ends, which lost 3 bases and 0 bases, there was a span of 22 bases. The CDR3 DNA reads TGCAGTGCTAGTGCCGCTCAGGGGGGAACTACTAGCACAGATACGCAGTATTTT. It specifies CSASAAQGGTTSTDTQYF.

The chain combines TRBV12-3 or TRBV12-4 with TRBJ2-2; D is possibly TRBD2 (5 bases). CDR3 length: 13 residues. V shed 7 bases and J shed 6 bases, with 12 bases lying between them. The CDR3 here is CASTTWESGELFF. CDR3 bases: TGTGCCAGCACCACCTGGGAGTCCGGGGAGCTGTTTTTT.

V usage is TRBV25-1 and J usage is TRBJ1-6; D may be TRBD1 (5 bases). V was shortened by 5 bases and J by 7 bases, with 12 bases between the two germline ends. Germline lookup yields CDR1 MGHDK and CDR2 SYGVNS. This CDR3 has 14 residues. CDR3 protein: CASSTNRGNSPLHF. The CDR3 region has the DNA TGTGCCAGCAGTACAAACCGGGGGAATTCACCCCTCCACTTT.

This clonotype was recorded at least ten times. The chain carries TRBV29-1 and TRBJ2-7, with TRBD1 matching 7 bases. Germline values: CDR1 SQVTM, CDR2 ANQGSEA. The CDR3 length is 13 residues. V shed 2 bases and J 7 bases; nucleotides not matched to a gene: 8. The CDR3 is CSVEPGTEGEQYF. The CDR3 coding sequence is TGCAGCGTTGAACCGGGGACAGAGGGTGAGCAGTACTTC.

CDR3 nucleotides: TGTGCCAGCAGTTCCCCCGGGACTAGCGATACAGATACGCAGTATTTT. Its translation: CASSSPGTSDTDTQYF. The chain uses TRBV4-2 and TRBJ2-3; 10 nucleotides agree with TRBD2. V dropped 6 bases and J dropped 3; count of bases not matched to a gene: 9. The CDR3 is made up of 16 amino acids. The germline CDR1 and CDR2 sequences are LGHNA and YNFKEQ.

The DNA for the CDR3 is TGTGCCAGCAGTTCCCAAGAGGGGCGAGGCTACACCTTC. This translates into CASSSQEGRGYTF. V and J are TRBV12-3 or TRBV12-4 and TRBJ1-2; a weak D match, TRBD1 (5 bases). The CDR3 spans 13 residues. V was cut by 4 bases and J by 8 bases, with 14 bases left in between.

The chain carries TRBV12-3 or TRBV12-4 and TRBJ2-7; 7 nucleotides agree with TRBD1. The length of the CDR3 is 13 residues. The V and J ends lost 4 bases and 3 bases, in that order; junction bases with no gene match: 3. The CDR3 coding sequence is TGTGCCAGCAGTTACCAGGGGGTCTACGAGCAGTACTTC. Translating it yields CASSYQGVYEQYF.

This sequence joins TRBV10-3 and TRBJ2-3, with TRBD2 as a possible D gene (6 bases). This CDR3 contains 14 residues. Trimming left V 1 base short and J 2 bases short, with 7 bases between. CDR1 is ENHRY and CDR2 is SYGVKD in the germline V gene. In DNA form, the CDR3 reads TGTGCCATCAGTGAGTTAGCGGACACAGATACGCAGTATTTT. Protein sequence: CAISELADTDTQYF.

This rearrangement joins TRBV7-2 to TRBJ1-5, with 8 bases aligning to TRBD1. CDR1 and CDR2 (germline): SGHTA, FQGNSA. Trimming took 0 bases from V and 7 from J; bases not matched to a gene: 11. The CDR3 has 17 amino acids. CDR3 in DNA: TGTGCCAGCAGCTTAGCGCTCCAGGGGGCACGGGGACAGCCCCAGCATTTT. Translated: CASSLALQGARGQPQHF.

This clonotype has just a few counts. The chain links TRBV20-1 to TRBJ2-5; either TRBD1 or TRBD2 may fit D (5 bases each). From germline, CDR1 is DFQATT and CDR2 SNEGSKA (reference sequence). V gave up 6 bases and J gave up 0 bases, with 14 bases separating them. The CDR3 runs 14 residues. The chain's CDR3 is CSALPGAYQETQYF. The CDR3 DNA reads as TGCAGTGCCCTCCCCGGGGCTTACCAAGAGACCCAGTACTTC.

V gene TRBV2 combines with J gene TRBJ1-6, with D uncertain. This CDR3 has 13 residues. Germline CDR1 is SNHLY and CDR2 is FYNNEI. Trimming stripped 6 bases from V and 7 bases from J, with 10 bases between. CDR3: CASREQPNSPLHF. The DNA for the CDR3 is TGTGCCAGCAGGGAACAACCGAATTCACCCCTCCACTTT.

This clonotype was seen more than once but under ten times. The CDR3 loop reads CASSVAGRGGSSYNEQFF. The CDR3 DNA reads TGTGCCAGCAGCGTAGCCGGCCGGGGGGGGAGCTCCTACAATGAGCAGTTCTTC. This sequence joins TRBV9 and TRBJ2-1, with 8 bases lining up with TRBD2. Germline lookup yields CDR1 SGDLS and CDR2 YYNGEE. The CDR3 is 18 amino acids. The junction had 8 bases not matched to a gene; V was cut back by 0 bases and J by 0 bases.

As to this clonotype: The junction departs from germline at one end; a sequencing error may be responsible. This chain connects TRBV12-3 or TRBV12-4 to TRBJ2-1, with no clear D. This CDR3 region has 13 residues. As DNA, the CDR3 is TGTGCCAGCAGTTCTTACAACCACAATGGGCAGTTCTTC. The encoded protein is CASSSYNHNGQFF.

The chain carries TRBV28 and TRBJ2-4; 11 nucleotides match TRBD2. The DNA end favors TRBJ2-7, so the J call may be wrong. The CDR3 loop spans 15 amino acids. Germline V gives CDR1 MDHEN, CDR2 SYDVKM. CDR3 nucleotides: TGTGCCAGCAGTTTGACTAGCGGGGACCCCTACGAGCAGTACTTC. It is translated as CASSLTSGDPYEQYF.

This clonotype was picked up one time. The rearrangement links TRBV29-1 to TRBJ2-7; D is unclear. Germline V gene data show CDR1 as SQVTM and CDR2 as ANQGSEA. This CDR3 is 13 amino acids long. Trimming cost V 7 bases and J 3 bases, with 16 bases left between them. The CDR3 nucleotides read TGCAGCGCAGATAGTGTAGAGGACTACGAGCAGTACTTC. It translates to CSADSVEDYEQYF.

The chain joins TRBV12-3 or TRBV12-4 to TRBJ2-3; TRBD1 agrees at 8 bases. The J segment lost 4 bases and the V segment lost 5 bases, leaving 11 bases of the junction unmatched. The CDR3 is 16 residues long. The CDR3 is CASSPPGGRGADTQYF. Written as DNA, the CDR3 is TGTGCCAGCAGTCCCCCAGGGGGCCGAGGCGCAGATACGCAGTATTTT.

This clonotype appeared a few times. The chain joins TRBV2 to TRBJ2-1; 8 bases line up with TRBD1. Per the germline V gene, CDR1 is SNHLY and CDR2 is FYNNEI. CDR3 length: 14 amino acids. V lost 10 bases, J lost 4 bases, and 9 bases stayed unmatched. The chain's CDR3 is CATQGQDPYNEQFF. For the CDR3, the DNA is TGTGCCACCCAGGGACAGGATCCTTACAATGAGCAGTTCTTC.

V is TRBV15 and J is TRBJ1-2; maybe TRBD1 (6 bases). Germline V gives CDR1 LNHNV, CDR2 YYDKDF (reference sequence). The V end was cut by 0 bases, the J end by 4 bases, with 12 bases between. This CDR3 has 15 amino acids. CDR3 region: CATSRDQDSIYGYTF. CDR3 nucleotides: TGTGCCACCAGCAGAGATCAGGACAGTATCTATGGCTACACCTTC. Filled out from reference TRBV15 and TRBJ1-2, the complete variable domain reads DAMVIQNPRYQVTQFGKPVTLSCSQTLNHNVMYWYQQKSSQAPKLLFHYYDKDFNNEADTPDNFQSRRPNTSFCFLDIRSPGLGDTAMYLCATSRDQDSIYGYTFGSGTRLTVV.

This sequence joins TRBV27 and TRBJ1-2; D is possibly TRBD1 (5 bases). The V gene's germline CDR1 is MNHEY and CDR2 SMNVEV (reference sequence). Trimming took 2 bases from V and 2 from J, leaving 15 bases between them. The CDR3 has 16 residues. CDR3 nucleotides: TGTGCCAGCAGTTTAAAGGCGCCGGGGCAGAACTATGGCTACACCTTC. Protein: CASSLKAPGQNYGYTF.

The V call is TRBV5-6, the J call TRBJ2-3; D uncertain. Trimming took off 2 bases at V and 7 bases at J, with 20 bases between the two ends. The CDR3 totals 16 residues. Germline V gene data show CDR1 as SGHDT and CDR2 as YYEEEE. The chain's CDR3 is CASSFGFSPNGNTQYF. CDR3 coding DNA: TGTGCCAGCAGCTTCGGGTTCAGCCCCAACGGAAATACGCAGTATTTT.

The chain couples TRBV10-3 to TRBJ2-7; D call uncertain. This CDR3 has 13 amino acids. V shed 6 bases and J shed 4 bases, with 13 bases lying between them. Germline CDR1 ENHRY, CDR2 SYGVKD. The CDR3 coding sequence is TGTGCCATCAGCGATCGGCAAGTATACGAGCAGTACTTC. This gives the protein CAISDRQVYEQYF.

A few counts support this clonotype. The gene calls are TRBV6-4 and TRBJ2-4; 12 bases line up with TRBD1. The J call is in doubt because the DNA end fits TRBJ2-7 better. Germline loops: CDR1 MRHNA, CDR2 SNTAGT. This CDR3 has 14 amino acids. CDR3 region: CASRSGTGGFEQYF. The CDR3 DNA is TGTGCCAGCAGGTCCGGGACAGGGGGCTTCGAGCAGTACTTC.

This sequence joins TRBV9 and TRBJ2-1; 7 positions match TRBD2. CDR1 is SGDLS and CDR2 is YYNGEE in the germline V gene. This CDR3 is 17 amino acids long. The trim removed 4 bases at V and 0 bases at J, leaving 10 bases unmatched. CDR3 in DNA: TGTGCCAGCAGCTTTAGACCAGCGGGGCGCTCCTACAATGAGCAGTTCTTC. Amino acids: CASSFRPAGRSYNEQFF.

The chain uses TRBV12-5 and TRBJ1-2; D is unclear. The germline V gene encodes CDR1 LGHNT and CDR2 FRNRAP. The CDR3 has 15 amino acids. V was trimmed by 0 bases and J by 9 bases, leaving 17 bases between them. The CDR3 DNA is TGTGCTAGTGGTTTGGTCACCCGGACGCCTATGCGCTACACCTTC. It is translated as CASGLVTRTPMRYTF.